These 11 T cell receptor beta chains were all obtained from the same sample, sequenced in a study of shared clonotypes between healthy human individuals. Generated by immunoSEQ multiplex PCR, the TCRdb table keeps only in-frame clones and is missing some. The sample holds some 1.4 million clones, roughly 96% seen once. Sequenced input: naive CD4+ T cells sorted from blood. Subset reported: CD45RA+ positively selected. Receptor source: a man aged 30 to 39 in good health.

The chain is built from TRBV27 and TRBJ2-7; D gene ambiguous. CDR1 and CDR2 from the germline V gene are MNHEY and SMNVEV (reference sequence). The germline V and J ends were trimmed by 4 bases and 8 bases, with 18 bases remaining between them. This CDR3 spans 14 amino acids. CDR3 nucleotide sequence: TGTGCCAGCAGTTATATGAGAGCTTTTGAAAAGCAGTACTTC. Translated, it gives CASSYMRAFEKQYF.

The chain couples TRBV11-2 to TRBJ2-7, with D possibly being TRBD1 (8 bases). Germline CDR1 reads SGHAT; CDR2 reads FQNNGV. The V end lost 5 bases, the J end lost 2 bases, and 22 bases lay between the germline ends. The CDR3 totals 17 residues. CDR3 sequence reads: CASSHGQGPGGAYEQYF. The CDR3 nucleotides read TGTGCCAGCAGCCACGGACAGGGCCCGGGAGGTGCCTACGAGCAGTACTTC.

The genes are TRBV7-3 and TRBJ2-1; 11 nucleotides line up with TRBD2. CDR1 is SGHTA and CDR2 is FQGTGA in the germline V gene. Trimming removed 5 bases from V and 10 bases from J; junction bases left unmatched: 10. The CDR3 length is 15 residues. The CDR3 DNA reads TGTGCCAGCAGCCGTAGCGGGAGGGGGCGAAAGGAGCAGTTCTTC. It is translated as CASSRSGRGRKEQFF.

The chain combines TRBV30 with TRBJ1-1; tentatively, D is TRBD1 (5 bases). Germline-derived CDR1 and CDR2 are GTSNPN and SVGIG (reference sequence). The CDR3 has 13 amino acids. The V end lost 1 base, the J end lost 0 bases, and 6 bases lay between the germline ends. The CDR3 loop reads CAWSEGLNTEAFF. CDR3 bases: TGTGCCTGGAGTGAGGGGCTGAACACTGAAGCTTTCTTT.

CDR3 in amino acids: CASSSRQGAITNGELFF. CDR3 DNA sequence: TGCGCCAGCAGCAGCAGACAGGGGGCAATCACGAACGGGGAGCTGTTTTTT. V usage is TRBV5-1 and J usage is TRBJ2-2; 10 bases map to TRBD1. With V trimmed by 4 bases and J by 7 bases, 13 bases remained unmatched. The CDR3 extends over 17 amino acids. CDR1 is SGHRS, CDR2 YFSETQ, per germline.

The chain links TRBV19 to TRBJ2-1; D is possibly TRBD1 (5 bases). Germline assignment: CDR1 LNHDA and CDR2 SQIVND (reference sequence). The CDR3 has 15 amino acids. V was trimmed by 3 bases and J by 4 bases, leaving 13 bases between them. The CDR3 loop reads CASSIVGVPYNEQFF. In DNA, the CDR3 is TGTGCCAGTAGTATTGTAGGGGTCCCTTACAATGAGCAGTTCTTC.

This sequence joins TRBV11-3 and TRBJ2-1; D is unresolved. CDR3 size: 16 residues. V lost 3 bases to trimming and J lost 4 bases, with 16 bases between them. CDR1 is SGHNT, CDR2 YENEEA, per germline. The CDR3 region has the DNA TGTGCCAGCAGCTTTACCTTCTTGGAAGATTACAATGAGCAGTTCTTC. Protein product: CASSFTFLEDYNEQFF.

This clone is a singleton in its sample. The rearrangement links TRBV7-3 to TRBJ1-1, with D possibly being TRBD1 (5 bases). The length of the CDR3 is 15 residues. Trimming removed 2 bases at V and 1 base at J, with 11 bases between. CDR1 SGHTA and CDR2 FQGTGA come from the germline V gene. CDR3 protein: CASSLQGPPNTEAFF. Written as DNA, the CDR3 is TGTGCCAGCAGCTTACAGGGACCACCGAACACTGAAGCTTTCTTT.

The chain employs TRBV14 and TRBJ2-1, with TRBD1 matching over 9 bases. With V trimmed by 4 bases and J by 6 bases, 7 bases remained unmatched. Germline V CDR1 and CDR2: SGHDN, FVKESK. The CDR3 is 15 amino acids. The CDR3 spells CASSPPGQGFNEQFF. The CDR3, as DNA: TGTGCCAGCAGCCCACCGGGACAGGGCTTCAATGAGCAGTTCTTC.

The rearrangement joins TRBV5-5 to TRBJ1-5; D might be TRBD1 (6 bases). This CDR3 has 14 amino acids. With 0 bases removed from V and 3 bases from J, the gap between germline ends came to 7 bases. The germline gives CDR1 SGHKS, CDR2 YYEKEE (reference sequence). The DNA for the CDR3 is TGTGCCAGCAGCTTGGGACAGGACAATCAGCCCCAGCATTTT. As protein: CASSLGQDNQPQHF. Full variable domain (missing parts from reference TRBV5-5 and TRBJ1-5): DAGVTQSPTHLIKTRGQQVTLRCSPISGHKSVSWYQQVLGQGPQFIFQYYEKEERGRGNFPDRFSARQFPNYSSELNVNALLLGDSALYLCASSLGQDNQPQHFGDGTRLSIL.

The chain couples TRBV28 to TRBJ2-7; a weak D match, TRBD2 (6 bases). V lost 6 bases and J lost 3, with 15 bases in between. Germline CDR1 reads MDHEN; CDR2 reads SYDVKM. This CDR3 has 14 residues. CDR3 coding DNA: TGTGCCAGCAGATCTGGACTAACGAACTACGAGCAGTACTTC. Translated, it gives CASRSGLTNYEQYF.